Here is one T cell receptor beta chain with its context. TCRdb keeps only in-frame clones here, not all; method: immunoSEQ multiplex PCR. Of over 60,000 clones in the sample, roughly 87% were seen once. CDR1 and CDR2 from the germline V gene are SNHLY and FYNNEI. The CDR3 totals 15 residues. V gave up 6 bases and J gave up 7 bases; unmatched junction bases: 7. This sample is part of a study of radiotherapy plus CTLA-4 blockade in lung cancer. This sequence joins TRBV2 and TRBJ2-1, with 12 bases lining up with TRBD2. This clonotype was obtained from a human donor with non-small cell lung cancer that progressed on radiotherapy plus ipilimumab. This sample comprised peripheral blood, obtained from a patient treated with radiotherapy plus ipilimumab. CDR3 nucleotides: TGTGCCAGCAGCCTACTAGCGGGAGGAGGAAATGAGCAGTTCTTC. This gives the protein CASSLLAGGGNEQFF.